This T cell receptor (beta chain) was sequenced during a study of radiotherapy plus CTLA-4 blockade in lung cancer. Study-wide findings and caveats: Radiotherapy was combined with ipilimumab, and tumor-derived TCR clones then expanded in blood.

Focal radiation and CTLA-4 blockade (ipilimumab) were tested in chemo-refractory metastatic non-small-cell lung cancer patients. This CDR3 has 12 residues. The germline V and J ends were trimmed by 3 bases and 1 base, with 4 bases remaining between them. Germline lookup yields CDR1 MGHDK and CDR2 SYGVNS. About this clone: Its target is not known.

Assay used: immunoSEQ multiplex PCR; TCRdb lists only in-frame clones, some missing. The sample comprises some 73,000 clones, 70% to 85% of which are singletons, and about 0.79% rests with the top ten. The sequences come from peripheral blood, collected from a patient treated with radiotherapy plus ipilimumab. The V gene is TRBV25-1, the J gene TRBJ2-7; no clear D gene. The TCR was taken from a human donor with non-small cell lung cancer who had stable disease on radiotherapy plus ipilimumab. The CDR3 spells CASSESSYEQYF. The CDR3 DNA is TGTGCCAGCAGTGAGTCTTCCTACGAGCAGTACTTC.